The present T cell receptor (beta chain) was sequenced within a study of CD8 T cells in Susac syndrome. While CD8+ and CD4+ T cells were isolated negatively, TEMRA cells were enriched by FACS. Random hexamers primed reverse transcription of roughly 0.5 to 1 ug RNA. Amplification of TCR beta CDR3 used immunoSEQ multiplex PCR across 54 Vbeta and 13 Jbeta. MiXCR, applied by TCRdb to the immunoSEQ multiplex PCR reads, yields one record per CDR3 protein. This table has 300,000 to 350,000 distinct CDR3 sequences, about 91% appearing once. V was shortened by 8 bases and J by 8 bases, with 22 bases between the two germline ends. Germline V gene sequence: CDR1 LNHDA, CDR2 SQIVND (reference sequence). CDR3 size: 16 residues.

The source of this sequence is a human donor with multiple sclerosis. The source material was CD4+ T cells from PBMCs. This rearrangement joins TRBV19 to TRBJ1-6; unclear D gene. The CDR3 nucleotides are TGTGCCAGTTCCCCCGTGGGCAGGCCCTTCCATTCACCCCTCCACTTT. Amino acid sequence: CASSPVGRPFHSPLHF.